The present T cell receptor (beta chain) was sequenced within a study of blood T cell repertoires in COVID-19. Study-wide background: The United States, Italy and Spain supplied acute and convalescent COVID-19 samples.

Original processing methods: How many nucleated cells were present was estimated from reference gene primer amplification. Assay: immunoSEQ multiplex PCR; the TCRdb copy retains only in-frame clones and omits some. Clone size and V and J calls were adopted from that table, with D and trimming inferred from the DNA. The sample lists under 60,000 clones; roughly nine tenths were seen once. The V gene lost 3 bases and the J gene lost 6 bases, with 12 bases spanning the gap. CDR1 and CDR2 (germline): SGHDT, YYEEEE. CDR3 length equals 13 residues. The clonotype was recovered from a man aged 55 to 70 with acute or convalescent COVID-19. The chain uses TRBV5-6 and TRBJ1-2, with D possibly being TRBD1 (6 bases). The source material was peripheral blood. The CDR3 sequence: CASSSPGGNGYTF. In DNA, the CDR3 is TGTGCCAGCAGCTCGCCGGGGGGCAATGGCTACACCTTC.